This T cell receptor (beta chain) was sequenced in a study of shared clonotypes between healthy human individuals. Sequencing was performed with immunoSEQ multiplex PCR; in TCRdb, only in-frame clones are kept and a portion is missing. This sample yields a few hundred thousand clones, of which approximately 97% are seen a single time; approximately 0.057% belongs to the top ten. Germline trimming cut 0 bases from V and 4 bases from J; bases unmatched to any gene: 12. In germline, CDR1 is SGHNT, CDR2 YENEEA. This CDR3 is built from 19 residues. This sequence was found in a woman aged 25 to 39 in good health. The specimen was naive CD4+ T cells sorted from blood. Subset defined: CD45RA+ positively selected. The J gene is TRBJ2-3, the V gene TRBV11-3; 11 nucleotides agree with TRBD2. The CDR3 region is CASSLDPGSGRAVADTQYF. In nucleotides, the CDR3 is TGTGCCAGCAGCTTAGATCCCGGTAGCGGGAGGGCCGTTGCAGATACGCAGTATTTT.